The T cell receptor beta chain described here comes from a study of T cell responses to AZD1222 COVID-19 vaccine. Overall study: Pooled together were second doses at about 4 or about 12 weeks.

The CDR3 has 15 residues. Per the germline V gene, CDR1 is LGHNT and CDR2 is FRNRAP. The V and J ends lost 2 bases and 9 bases respectively, with 17 bases between them. Libraries were prepared by immunoSEQ multiplex PCR; TCRdb keeps only in-frame clonotypes and omits some of them. The sample has about 170,000 clones, just under 95% seen once. Whole-study results and caveats: Clonal diversity was possibly underestimated; the donors were predominantly white British and more often female.

This clone was counted ten times or more. Its antigen is not known. J is TRBJ1-5 and V is TRBV12-5; D is unclear. The TCR comes from an adult in good health. The source was peripheral blood, collected on day 0 of AZD1222 vaccination. CDR3 residues: CASGLPSGVPWPQHF. The CDR3 DNA is TGTGCTAGTGGTTTGCCCTCGGGTGTTCCGTGGCCCCAGCATTTT.